Listed below are T cell receptor beta chains from one sample, sequenced in a study of blood T cell repertoires in COVID-19. TCRdb's table, derived via immunoSEQ multiplex PCR, lists solely in-frame clones and lacks some. Among tens of thousands of clones listed, about four fifths were seen once. The sample was peripheral blood. The origin of the receptors is a woman aged 55 to 70 with acute or convalescent COVID-19. Both conserved end residues are part of each CDR3. The D gene is left open where the match is weak. Some rows have no size entry. The others give once, few or many, or a class for an expanded clone.

TRBV5-1	16	NA	TRBJ1-1	NA	CASSLRQRFYGTEAFF	TGCGCCAGCAGCTTGAGACAGCGCTTCTATGGCACTGAAGCTTTCTTT
TRBV9	15	NA	TRBJ2-1	NA	CASSAHGLSYNEQFF	TGTGCCAGCAGCGCCCACGGACTTTCCTACAATGAGCAGTTCTTC
TRBV20-1	14	NA	TRBJ2-5	NA	CSASPGANQETQYF	TGCAGTGCTAGTCCGGGAGCCAACCAAGAGACCCAGTACTTC
TRBV5-8	15	NA	TRBJ1-1	TRBD1	CASSFRGQGNTEAFF	TGTGCCAGCAGCTTCAGGGGGCAGGGGAACACTGAAGCTTTCTTT
TRBV6-1	15	NA	TRBJ2-7	NA	CASSSPGESSYEQYF	TGTGCCAGCAGTTCCCCTGGGGAGAGCTCCTACGAGCAGTACTTC
TRBV18	17	few	TRBJ1-4	NA	CASSPSTGSGTNEKLFF	TGTGCCAGCTCACCGAGCACAGGTTCGGGAACTAATGAAAAACTGTTTTTT
TRBV9	16	NA	TRBJ1-6	TRBD1	CASSGSTGVKNSPLHF	TGTGCCAGCAGCGGGTCGACAGGGGTAAAGAATTCACCCCTCCACTTT
TRBV18	15	few	TRBJ2-5	NA	CASQTGPRGQETQYF	TGTGCCAGCCAGACAGGTCCTAGAGGTCAAGAGACCCAGTACTTC
TRBV28	14	NA	TRBJ1-1	NA	CASTSAGPGTEAFF	TGTGCCAGCACCTCTGCGGGGCCGGGCACTGAAGCTTTCTTT
TRBV9	15	NA	TRBJ1-3	NA	CASSARPGSGNTIYF	TGTGCCAGCAGCGCCCGACCAGGGTCGGGAAACACCATATATTTT
TRBV7-3	16	NA	TRBJ2-2	TRBD1	CASSHGTVYGPGELFF	TGTGCCAGCAGCCACGGGACAGTTTACGGTCCCGGGGAGCTGTTTTTT
TRBV7-8	13	NA	TRBJ2-1	NA	CASSWGVGNEQFF	TGTGCCAGCAGCTGGGGGGTAGGCAATGAGCAGTTCTTC
TRBV7-3	13	NA	TRBJ2-5	TRBD1	CASSRDRGETQYF	TGTGCCAGCAGCCGTGACAGGGGAGAGACCCAGTACTTC